This T cell receptor beta chain was identified in a study of blood T cell repertoires in COVID-19. Study details: Acute-phase and convalescent COVID-19 samples originated in the United States, Italy and Spain.

The ends lost 3 bases at V and 5 bases at J; junction bases unmatched: 7. Germline loops: CDR1 ENHRY, CDR2 SYGVKD. There are 15 residues in the CDR3. How the authors handled the data: Amplification from reference gene primers served as the basis for estimated nucleated cell counts. Only in-frame clones appear in the TCRdb table, and some are missing; sequencing was by immunoSEQ multiplex PCR. V and J calls and clone size are those listed in that table; D and trimming were worked out from the DNA. The sample lists around 50,000 clones, 80% to 90% seen once, with roughly 2% in the top ten. The sample was peripheral blood. This sequence originates from a human donor in a cohort sampled during active COVID-19. The chain links TRBV10-3 to TRBJ2-7; 10 bases line up with TRBD1. The CDR3 coding sequence is TGTGCCATCAGTGATGGAGGACAGGGGGTCCACGAGCAGTACTTC. Translated: CAISDGGQGVHEQYF.